This TCR beta chain was sequenced during a study of control samples from healthy donors and cancer patients. Clones were read by immunoSEQ multiplex PCR, and TCRdb kept only the in-frame ones, dropping some. The sample has around 190,000 clones. The germline gives CDR1 SGHRS, CDR2 YFSETQ. The CDR3 has 13 residues. V lost 4 bases and J lost 1, with 8 bases in between. The chain has TRBV5-1 and TRBJ1-1; the D gene is possibly TRBD1 (5 bases). Sequencing input: blood. This receptor was taken from a woman aged 25 to 39 in good health. The CDR3 spells CASSQDRNTEAFF. The CDR3 bases are TGCGCCAGCAGCCAAGACAGGAACACTGAAGCTTTCTTT.